The 26 T cell receptor beta chains below all came from one sample that was sequenced in a study of T cells in Graves' hyperthyroidism and ophthalmopathy. Amplification of TCR beta CDR3 regions used RNA as the template. Using the HTBI primer set, a first-round RT-PCR was run on the TCR CDR3. TCRdb fed the multiplex PCR reads into MiXCR, producing one record per CDR3 protein. The sample carries about 760,000 distinct CDR3 sequences, under 45% recorded once. Sample: blood. These receptors all stem from a woman aged 40 to 49 with Graves' hyperthyroidism.

This clonotype has a handful of counts. The chain couples TRBV20-1 to TRBJ1-1; D possibly corresponds to TRBD1 (5 bases). Between the trimmed V and J ends, which lost 5 bases and 6 bases, there was a span of 13 bases. CDR1 DFQATT and CDR2 SNEGSKA come from the germline V gene (reference sequence). This CDR3 contains 12 residues. The CDR3 protein is CSAPRRGSEAFF. Here the CDR3 DNA reads TGCAGTGCTCCCCGAAGGGGTTCTGAAGCTTTCTTT.

The J gene is TRBJ1-1, the V gene TRBV20-1; a weak D match, TRBD1 (6 bases). CDR1 is DFQATT, CDR2 SNEGSKA, per germline (reference sequence). Trimming stripped 0 bases from V and 6 bases from J, with 11 bases between. CDR3 length equals 13 residues. The CDR3 reads CSARDPGVSEAFF. The CDR3 DNA reads as TGCAGTGCTAGAGACCCAGGGGTCTCTGAAGCTTTCTTT.

This clonotype was observed a few times. This could be a read error, since a much larger clone is one nucleotide away. Since no conserved phenylalanine or tryptophan closes the CDR3, a read error is the likely cause. The genes are TRBV5-5 and TRBJ2-7; TRBD2 is a possible D gene (5 bases). V was clipped by 1 base and J by 2 bases, with 13 bases between them. Germline values: CDR1 SGHKS, CDR2 YYEKEE (reference sequence). This CDR3 is built from 15 residues. In nucleotides, the CDR3 is TGTGCCAGCAGCTTGAGGCTAGCTGGAACCTACGAGCAGTACCTC. Translating gives CASSLRLAGTYEQYL.

The chain links TRBV11-2 to TRBJ2-7; D is perhaps TRBD2 (5 bases). The CDR3 length is 13 residues. Germline V gene sequence: CDR1 SGHAT, CDR2 FQNNGV. V lost 2 bases to trimming and J lost 7 bases, with 12 bases between them. CDR3 sequence: CASSLRGAGEQYF. CDR3 bases: TGTGCCAGCAGCTTACGGGGAGCTGGGGAGCAGTACTTC.

This clonotype has just a few counts. The CDR3 sequence: CASSPRPEVAETQYF. Written as DNA, the CDR3 is TGTGCCAGCAGCCCACGACCCGAAGTTGCGGAGACCCAGTACTTC. The rearrangement joins TRBV9 to TRBJ2-5; D ambiguous. V shed 4 bases and J shed 5 bases, with 18 bases lying between them. CDR1 SGDLS and CDR2 YYNGEE come from the germline V gene. The CDR3 contains 15 residues.

Many counts were recorded for this clonotype. CDR3 sequence (DNA): TGTGCCAGCTCAGATCGGGACCTTAACACCGGGGAGCTGTTTTTT. It is translated as CASSDRDLNTGELFF. J is TRBJ2-2 and V is TRBV2; D might be TRBD1 or TRBD2, each matching 5 bases. In germline, CDR1 is SNHLY, CDR2 FYNNEI. Between the trimmed V and J ends, which lost 8 bases and 2 bases, there was a span of 15 bases. CDR3 length: 15 residues.

In its sample, this clonotype was seen a few times. The chain joins TRBV11-2 to TRBJ1-2; 9 bases match TRBD1. The V gene's germline CDR1 is SGHAT and CDR2 FQNNGV. Trimming cost V 8 bases and J 4 bases; bases outside gene matches: 11. The CDR3 runs to 15 residues. Here the CDR3 reads CASLRTGGRFYGYTF. The CDR3, as DNA: TGTGCCAGCCTGCGTACAGGGGGCCGGTTCTATGGCTACACCTTC.

V usage is TRBV10-3 and J usage is TRBJ1-4; no clear D gene. This CDR3 has 14 amino acids. The germline V gene has CDR1 ENHRY and CDR2 SYGVKD. Trimming stripped 5 bases from V and 10 bases from J, with 17 bases between. The CDR3 sequence: CAISLAGKGGKLFF. CDR3 bases: TGTGCCATCAGTCTCGCGGGGAAGGGAGGAAAACTGTTTTTT.

This clonotype was recorded at least ten times. The V and J genes are TRBV7-8 and TRBJ1-4, with D uncertain. The germline V gene has CDR1 SGHVS and CDR2 FQNEAQ. The CDR3 contains 16 residues. V lost 2 bases to trimming and J lost 2 bases, with 12 bases between them. The CDR3 region has the DNA TGTGCCAGCAGCTTATGGGTTAGCGGCACTAATGAAAAACTGTTTTTT. Its protein product is CASSLWVSGTNEKLFF.

On this clonotype: Given a much more abundant clone one base away, this may be a read error. The CDR3 ends on some other residue instead of the conserved phenylalanine or tryptophan, so this is likely a read error. The DNA is left out, because the CDR3 cannot be placed on it with certainty; the CDR3 is given as TCRdb lists it. This chain joins TRBV12-3 or TRBV12-4 and TRBJ1-1. Inclusive of both ends, the CDR3 amounts to 12 amino acids. The CDR3 reads CASSLLAVNGFS.

In this sample, this clonotype turned up many times. The rearrangement joins TRBV15 to TRBJ1-5, with 8 bases fitting TRBD1. The CDR3 contains 15 residues. Per germline, CDR1 LNHNV and CDR2 YYDKDF (reference sequence). Losses at the gene ends were 0 bases for V and 6 bases for J; bases not matched to a gene: 4. Written as DNA, the CDR3 is TGTGCCACCAGCAGAGAGGGGACAGGCTTTCAGCCCCAGCATTTT. Translating it yields CATSREGTGFQPQHF.

The chain is built from TRBV27 and TRBJ1-2; 7 nucleotides agree with TRBD1. This CDR3 is 15 amino acids long. V shed 6 bases, J shed 4 bases, and the junction held 11 bases outside the gene matches. Germline V gene sequence: CDR1 MNHEY, CDR2 SMNVEV (reference sequence). The CDR3 nucleotides are TGTGCCAGCAGCCCCCCAGGACAGGCCCTCTATGGCTACACCTTC. Protein product: CASSPPGQALYGYTF.

The rearrangement joins TRBV6-5 to TRBJ1-2; D is unresolved. V shed 3 bases and J shed 6 bases, with 17 bases lying between them. Germline assignment: CDR1 MNHEY and CDR2 SVGAGI. This CDR3 comprises 15 residues. The CDR3 nucleotides read TGTGCCAGCAGTTATTGGGAACAGACCTCGGATGGCTACACCTTC. Protein sequence: CASSYWEQTSDGYTF.

The V call is TRBV6-5, the J call TRBJ2-7; D perhaps matches TRBD1 (6 bases). The CDR3 consists of 16 residues. V lost 4 bases and J 2 bases, leaving 18 bases between the germline ends. Per germline, CDR1 MNHEY and CDR2 SVGAGI. The chain's CDR3 is CASSSGRGHRAYEQYF. The DNA for the CDR3 is TGTGCCAGCAGTTCCGGACGGGGCCACAGGGCCTACGAGCAGTACTTC.

CDR3: CASSPRLAEETQYF. Here the CDR3 DNA reads TGCGCCAGCAGCCCCCGACTAGCGGAAGAGACCCAGTACTTC. V and J are TRBV5-1 and TRBJ2-5; 9 nucleotides line up with TRBD2. Germline V gene lookup returns CDR1 SGHRS and CDR2 YFSETQ. The CDR3 loop spans 14 amino acids. After removal of 4 bases from V and 3 bases from J, the junction contained 4 bases not matched to a gene.

With regard to this clonotype: The junction does not match germline at one end; this may be a read error. The genes are TRBV7-2 and TRBJ1-5, with D possibly matching TRBD1 (6 bases). Per the germline V gene, CDR1 is SGHTA and CDR2 is FQGNSA. The CDR3 has 14 residues. The CDR3 sequence: CVSSRDRLNQPQHF. CDR3 bases: TGTGTCAGCAGCCGTGACAGGCTTAATCAGCCCCAGCATTTT.

This clonotype appeared a few times. V gene TRBV7-2 combines with J gene TRBJ2-3; D gene unclear. Germline lookup yields CDR1 SGHTA and CDR2 FQGNSA. The CDR3 is made up of 13 amino acids. V gave up 1 base and J gave up 4 bases, with 6 bases separating them. CDR3 residues: CASSLDGADTQYF. For the CDR3, the DNA is TGTGCCAGCAGCTTAGATGGGGCAGATACGCAGTATTTT.

In this sample, this clonotype turned up many times. The rearrangement uses TRBV9 and TRBJ1-3, with 12 positions matching TRBD1. The CDR3 contains 14 residues. V lost 5 bases to trimming and J lost 5 bases; unmatched junction nucleotides: 2. Germline V lookup: CDR1 SGDLS, CDR2 YYNGEE. CDR3 bases: TGTGCCAGCAGGGGGACAGGGGGCAGAAACACCATATATTTT. Encoded protein: CASRGTGGRNTIYF.

This clonotype came up a few times. V and J are TRBV19 and TRBJ2-7; tentative D call: TRBD2 (7 bases). Germline CDR1 is LNHDA and CDR2 is SQIVND (reference sequence). The CDR3 runs to 16 residues. V gave up 9 bases and J gave up 1 base, with 22 bases separating them. The CDR3 nucleotides are TGTGCCAGCAGTTACTCGGGGGGCACCACTTCCTACGAGCAGTACTTC. Protein product: CASSYSGGTTSYEQYF.

This clonotype was seen ten or more times. DNA for the CDR3: TGTGCCAGCTCGGACCCAGAGACCCAGTACTTC. Translated, it gives CASSDPETQYF. This chain uses TRBV7-2 with TRBJ2-5, with D hard to call. The CDR3 runs 11 residues. The germline V gene has CDR1 SGHTA and CDR2 FQGNSA. Between the trimmed V and J ends, which lost 8 bases and 4 bases, there was a span of 8 bases.

As to this clonotype: Compared with germline, one end of the junction differs, possibly owing to a read error. The chain links TRBV20-1 to TRBJ2-3; 8 nucleotides align to TRBD2. Germline CDR1 reads DFQATT; CDR2 reads SNEGSKA (reference sequence). The CDR3 is 14 amino acids. CDR3 nucleotide sequence: TGCAGTGCTGTACTAGCGGCAAGCACAGATACGCAGTATTTC. Protein: CSAVLAASTDTQYF.

J is TRBJ1-6 and V is TRBV12-3 or TRBV12-4; D not certain. Trimming stripped 5 bases from V and 12 bases from J, with 17 bases between. The CDR3 runs to 14 residues. CDR3 coding DNA: TGTGCCAGCAGTATCGGGATTGCGGTTCAACCCCTCCACTTT. This sequence encodes CASSIGIAVQPLHF.

This clonotype has more than one count but fewer than ten. This may be a read error: a much more frequent sequence differs by one nucleotide. The V gene is TRBV29-1, the J gene TRBJ1-2, with D maybe TRBD1 (6 bases). CDR1 SQVTM and CDR2 ANQGSEA come from the germline V gene. CDR3 length: 13 residues. The germline V and J ends were trimmed by 7 bases and 7 bases, with 19 bases remaining between them. CDR3 sequence reads: CSASGGVGCGYTF. CDR3 DNA: TGCAGCGCTAGTGGGGGCGTCGGGTGTGGCTACACCTTC.

The CDR3: CSVEDLRVGQPQHF. CDR3 nucleotides: TGCAGCGTTGAAGATCTCAGGGTGGGACAGCCCCAGCATTTT. The chain links TRBV29-1 to TRBJ1-5, with D perhaps TRBD1 (5 bases). V gave up 0 bases and J gave up 7 bases, with 13 bases separating them. CDR3 length: 14 amino acids. Germline assignment: CDR1 SQVTM and CDR2 ANQGSEA.

This clonotype was observed many times. This chain uses TRBV7-2 with TRBJ2-7, with TRBD2 as a possible D gene (5 bases). Germline CDR1 is SGHTA and CDR2 is FQGNSA. Trimming cost V 5 bases and J 3 bases, with 5 bases left between them. The CDR3 has 11 amino acids. CDR3 in DNA: TGTGCCAGCAGCCGGGGCTACGAGCAGTACTTC. Protein product: CASSRGYEQYF.

About this clonotype itself: This CDR3 is missing its conserved last phenylalanine or tryptophan, likely due to a read error. The DNA is omitted, as the CDR3 cannot be located on it reliably, and the CDR3 follows TCRdb's listing. The CDR3 is CASSDGGAL. The chain uses TRBV7-3 and TRBJ1-4; the D call of TRBD1 is as the table states it, not checked on the DNA. The CDR3 sequence runs 9 residues, both termini included. CDR1 and CDR2 from the germline V gene are SGHTA and FQGTGA.